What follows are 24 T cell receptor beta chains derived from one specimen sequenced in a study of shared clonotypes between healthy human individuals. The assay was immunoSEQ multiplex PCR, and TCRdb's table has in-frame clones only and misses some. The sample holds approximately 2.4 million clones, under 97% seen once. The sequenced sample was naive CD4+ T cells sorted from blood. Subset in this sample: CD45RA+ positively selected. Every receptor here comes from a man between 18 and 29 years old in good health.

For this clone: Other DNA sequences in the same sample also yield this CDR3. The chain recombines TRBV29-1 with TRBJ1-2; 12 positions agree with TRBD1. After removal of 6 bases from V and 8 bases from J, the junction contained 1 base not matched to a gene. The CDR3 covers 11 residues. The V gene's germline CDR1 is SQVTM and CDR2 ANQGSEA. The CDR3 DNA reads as TGCAGCGTGGGGACAGGGGGCGGCTACACCTTC. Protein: CSVGTGGGYTF.

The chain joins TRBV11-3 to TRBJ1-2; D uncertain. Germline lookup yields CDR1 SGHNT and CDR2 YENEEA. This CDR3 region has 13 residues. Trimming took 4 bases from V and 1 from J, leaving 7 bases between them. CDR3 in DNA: TGTGCCAGCAGCTCCCAGCTTAACTATGGCTACACCTTC. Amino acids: CASSSQLNYGYTF.

CDR3 protein: CASSPGTGGGRELFF. The CDR3 bases are TGCGCCAGCAGTCCCGGGACAGGGGGCGGCCGGGAGCTGTTTTTT. The chain employs TRBV5-1 and TRBJ2-2; 12 nucleotides agree with TRBD1. Germline CDR1 is SGHRS and CDR2 is YFSETQ. The CDR3 is made up of 15 amino acids. The junction had 8 bases not matched to a gene; V was cut back by 5 bases and J by 9 bases.

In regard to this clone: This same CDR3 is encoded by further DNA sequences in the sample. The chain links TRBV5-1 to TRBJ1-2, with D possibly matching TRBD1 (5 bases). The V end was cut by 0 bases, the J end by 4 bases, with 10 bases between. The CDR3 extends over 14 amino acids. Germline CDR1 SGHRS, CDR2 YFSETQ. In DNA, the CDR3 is TGCGCCAGCAGCTTGGGGGAGGGACCCTATGGCTACACCTTC. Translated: CASSLGEGPYGYTF.

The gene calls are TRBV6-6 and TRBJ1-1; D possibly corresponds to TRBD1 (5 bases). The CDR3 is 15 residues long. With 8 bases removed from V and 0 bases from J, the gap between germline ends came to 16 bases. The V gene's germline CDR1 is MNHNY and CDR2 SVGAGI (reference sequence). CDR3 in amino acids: CASREGPLLNTEAFF. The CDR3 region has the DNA TGTGCCAGCCGAGAGGGGCCCCTTCTGAACACTGAAGCTTTCTTT.

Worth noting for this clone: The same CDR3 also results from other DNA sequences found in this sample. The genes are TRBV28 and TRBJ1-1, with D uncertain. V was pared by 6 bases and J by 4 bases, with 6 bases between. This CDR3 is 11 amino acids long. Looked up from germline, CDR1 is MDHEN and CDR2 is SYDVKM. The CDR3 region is CASRLGTEAFF. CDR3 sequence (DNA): TGTGCCAGCAGGTTGGGCACTGAAGCTTTCTTT.

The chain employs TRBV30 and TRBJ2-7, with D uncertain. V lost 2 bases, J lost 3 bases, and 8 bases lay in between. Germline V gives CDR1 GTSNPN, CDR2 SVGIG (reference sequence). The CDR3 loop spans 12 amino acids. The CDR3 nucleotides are TGTGCCTGGAGTTCCGCTGTCTACGAGCAGTACTTC. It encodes CAWSSAVYEQYF. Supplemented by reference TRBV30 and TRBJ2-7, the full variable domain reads SQTIHQWPATLVQPVGSPLSLECTVEGTSNPNLYWYRQAAGRGLQLLFYSVGIGQISSEVPQNLSASRPQDRQFILSSKKLLLSDSGFYLCAWSSAVYEQYFGPGTRLTVT.

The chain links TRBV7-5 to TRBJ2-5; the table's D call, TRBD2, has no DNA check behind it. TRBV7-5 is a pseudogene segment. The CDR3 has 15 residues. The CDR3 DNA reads TGTGCCAGAAGCGTCGGACTGGAGGGCAAAGAGACCCAGTACTTC. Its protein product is CARSVGLEGKETQYF.

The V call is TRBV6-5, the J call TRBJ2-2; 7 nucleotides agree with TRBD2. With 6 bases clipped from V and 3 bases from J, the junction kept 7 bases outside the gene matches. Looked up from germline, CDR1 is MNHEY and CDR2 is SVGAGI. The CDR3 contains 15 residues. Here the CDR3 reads CASSSGGRHTGELFF. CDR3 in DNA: TGTGCCAGCAGCTCGGGGGGACGACACACCGGGGAGCTGTTTTTT.

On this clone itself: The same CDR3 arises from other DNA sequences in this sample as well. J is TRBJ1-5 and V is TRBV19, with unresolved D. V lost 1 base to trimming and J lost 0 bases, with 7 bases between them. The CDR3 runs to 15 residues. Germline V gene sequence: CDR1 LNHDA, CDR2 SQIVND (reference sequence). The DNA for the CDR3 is TGTGCCAGTAGTATAGGGGGATCTAGCAATCAGCCCCAGCATTTT. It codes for CASSIGGSSNQPQHF.

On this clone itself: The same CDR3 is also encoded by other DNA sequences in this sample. Here the CDR3 DNA reads TGTGCCAGCTCACGGGGGTCCAATCAGCCCCAGCATTTT. Residues: CASSRGSNQPQHF. V and J are TRBV18 and TRBJ1-5, with D tentatively TRBD1 (5 bases). Deletions cut 4 bases from V and 3 bases from J, with 7 bases between. CDR1 and CDR2 (germline): KGHSH, LQKENI. The CDR3 loop spans 13 amino acids.

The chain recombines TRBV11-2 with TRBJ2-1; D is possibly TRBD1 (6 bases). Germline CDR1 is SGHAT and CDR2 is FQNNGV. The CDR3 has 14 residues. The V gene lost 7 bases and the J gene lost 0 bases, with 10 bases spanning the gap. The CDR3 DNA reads TGTGCCAGCACCCTAGGGGGCTCCTACAATGAGCAGTTCTTC. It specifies CASTLGGSYNEQFF.

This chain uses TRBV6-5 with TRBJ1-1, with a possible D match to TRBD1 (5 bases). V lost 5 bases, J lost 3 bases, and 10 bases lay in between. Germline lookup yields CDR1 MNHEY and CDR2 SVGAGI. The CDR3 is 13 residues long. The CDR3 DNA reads TGTGCCAGCAGTCGGGACGCAGACACTGAAGCTTTCTTT. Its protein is CASSRDADTEAFF.

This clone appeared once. As DNA, the CDR3 is TGTGCCAGCTCAACGACAGGGGGCGGCTATAATTCACCCCTCCACTTT. Translating it yields CASSTTGGGYNSPLHF. The gene calls are TRBV18 and TRBJ1-6; 10 bases map to TRBD1. V trimming: 5 bases; J trimming: 3 bases; junction bases outside the gene matches: 4. CDR1 is KGHSH, CDR2 LQKENI, per germline. The CDR3 is made up of 16 amino acids.

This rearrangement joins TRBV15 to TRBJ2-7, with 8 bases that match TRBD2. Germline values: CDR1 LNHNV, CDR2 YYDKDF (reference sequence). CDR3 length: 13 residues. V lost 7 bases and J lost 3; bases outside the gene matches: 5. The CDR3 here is CATKTSGSYEQYF. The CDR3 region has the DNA TGTGCCACCAAAACTAGCGGAAGCTACGAGCAGTACTTC.

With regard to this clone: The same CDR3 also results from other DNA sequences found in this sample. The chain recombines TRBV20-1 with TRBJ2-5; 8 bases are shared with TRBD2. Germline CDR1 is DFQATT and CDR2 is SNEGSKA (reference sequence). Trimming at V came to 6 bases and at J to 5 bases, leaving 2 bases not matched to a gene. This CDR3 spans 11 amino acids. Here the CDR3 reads CSAGLVETQYF. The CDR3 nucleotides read TGCAGTGCGGGACTAGTGGAGACCCAGTACTTC.

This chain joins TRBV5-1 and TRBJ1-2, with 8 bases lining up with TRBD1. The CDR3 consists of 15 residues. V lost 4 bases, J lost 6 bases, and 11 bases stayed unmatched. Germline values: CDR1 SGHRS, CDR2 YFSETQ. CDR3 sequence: CASSLGVQGADGYTF. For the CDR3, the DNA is TGCGCCAGCAGCCTGGGGGTCCAGGGGGCAGATGGCTACACCTTC. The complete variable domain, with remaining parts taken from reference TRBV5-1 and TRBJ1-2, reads KAGVTQTPRYLIKTRGQQVTLSCSPISGHRSVSWYQQTPGQGLQFLFEYFSETQRNKGNFPGRFSGRQFSNSRSEMNVSTLELGDSALYLCASSLGVQGADGYTFGSGTRLTVV.

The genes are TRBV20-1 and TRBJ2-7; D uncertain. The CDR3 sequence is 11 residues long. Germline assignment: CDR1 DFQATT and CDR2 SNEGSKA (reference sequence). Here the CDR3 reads CSYRSSYEQYF. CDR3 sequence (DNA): TGCAGCTACCGTAGTTCCTACGAGCAGTACTTC.

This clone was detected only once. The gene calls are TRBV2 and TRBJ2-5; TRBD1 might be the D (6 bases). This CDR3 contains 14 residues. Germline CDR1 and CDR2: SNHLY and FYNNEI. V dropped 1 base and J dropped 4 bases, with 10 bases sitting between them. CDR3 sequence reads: CASSEGGLGETQYF. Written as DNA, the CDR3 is TGTGCCAGCAGTGAAGGGGGGCTCGGAGAGACCCAGTACTTC.

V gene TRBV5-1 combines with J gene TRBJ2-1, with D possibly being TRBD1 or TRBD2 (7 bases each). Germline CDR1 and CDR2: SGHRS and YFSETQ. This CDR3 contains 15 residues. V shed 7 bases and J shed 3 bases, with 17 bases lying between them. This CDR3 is CASARRGDSYNEQFF. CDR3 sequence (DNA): TGCGCCAGCGCCCGACGGGGGGACAGCTACAATGAGCAGTTCTTC.

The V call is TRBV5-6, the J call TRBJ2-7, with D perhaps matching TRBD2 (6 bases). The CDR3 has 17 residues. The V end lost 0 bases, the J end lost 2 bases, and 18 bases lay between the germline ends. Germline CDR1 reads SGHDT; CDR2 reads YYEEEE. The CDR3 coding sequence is TGTGCCAGCAGCTTGGCTGCATTCGGGGGAGTTGCCTACGAGCAGTACTTC. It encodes CASSLAAFGGVAYEQYF.

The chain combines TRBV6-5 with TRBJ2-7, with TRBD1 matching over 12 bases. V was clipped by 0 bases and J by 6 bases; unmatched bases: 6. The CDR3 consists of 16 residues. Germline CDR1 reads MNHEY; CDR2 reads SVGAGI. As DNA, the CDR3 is TGTGCCAGCAGTTACTCGAGAGGGACAGGGGGCGGCGAGCAGTACTTC. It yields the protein CASSYSRGTGGGEQYF.

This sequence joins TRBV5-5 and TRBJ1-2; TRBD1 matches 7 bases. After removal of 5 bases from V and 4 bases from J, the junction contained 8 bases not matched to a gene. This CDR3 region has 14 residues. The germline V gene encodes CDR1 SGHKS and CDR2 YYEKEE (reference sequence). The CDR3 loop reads CASRPRQGGYGYTF. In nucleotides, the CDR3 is TGTGCCAGCAGACCCCGACAGGGTGGCTATGGCTACACCTTC.

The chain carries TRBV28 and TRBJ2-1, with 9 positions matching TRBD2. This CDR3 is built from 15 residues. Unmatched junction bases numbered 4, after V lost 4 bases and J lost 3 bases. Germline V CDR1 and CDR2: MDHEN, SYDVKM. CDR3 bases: TGTGCCAGCAGTTCAGAAGCGGGGGGCTACAATGAGCAGTTCTTC. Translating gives CASSSEAGGYNEQFF.